This paragraph covers one T cell receptor (beta chain) sequence. Its antigen is not identified. This specimen comes from a study of cytomegalovirus exposure and HLA in healthy donors. Study-level results: Cytomegalovirus status was reportedly diagnosed by the classifier with high sensitivity and specificity. The study flagged fewer than 200 TCR beta chains as cytomegalovirus-associated. The majority of TCR sequences were rare, yet some public TCRs appeared in many donors.

The donors were members of the approximately 120-subject validation cohort (separate from the roughly 700-subject first cohort). The assay was immunoSEQ multiplex PCR, and TCRdb's table has in-frame clones only and misses some. Of over 50,000 clones listed, 90% to 96% are singletons. Specimen: PBMCs. This clonotype was sampled from a woman aged 18 to 35 in good health and CMV-seronegative.

CDR3 bases: TGTGCCAGCTCACCTCAGATCCTAGCGGGGAGCACAGATACGCAGTATTTT. Its translation is CASSPQILAGSTDTQYF. The genes are TRBV18 and TRBJ2-3; the match to TRBD2 covers 9 bases. CDR1 and CDR2 from the germline V gene are KGHSH and LQKENI. Trimming removed 3 bases from V and 0 bases from J; junction bases left unmatched: 7. The CDR3 extends over 17 amino acids.